This TCR beta chain stems from a study of T cell repertoires in cytomegalovirus infection (dated by TCRdb to the late 2010s). Describing the broader study: The peptide stimulations were aimed at well-studied HLA-B-restricted epitopes as well as recently identified HLA-C-restricted CMV epitopes, whose presentation resists viral immunomodulation. The HLA type of each donor mattered for the analysis, because public TCR beta signatures pointed to carriage of CMV infection along with the matching HLA type. Overall study outcomes, separate from this receptor: The ex vivo response was dominated by HLA-C-restricted CMV-specific TCR beta clonotypes, which also provided the single most frequent clonotype in two of eight donors. In both this cohort and an independent approximately 370-donor cohort, the cumulative frequency of public TCR beta family members distinguished carriers of CMV infection plus the relevant HLA type.

This clonotype was picked up many times. Its antigen is still unknown. Base-call qualities are not available, and no considerably larger clone is one nucleotide away. Data came from an Illumina HiSeq 1500. The public reads were reprocessed in TCRdb via fastp at Q25 and MiXCR, keeping in-frame beta chains. Each CDR3 protein appears once, grouped with its most common genes and DNA. The sample data list about 920,000 distinct CDR3 sequences, and roughly a third of these were observed just once. The ten largest make up about an eighth of the sample. The CDR3, cysteine through valine, is 12 amino acids long. The retained sequence is limited to the CDR3, 36 bases, with the frame set at the first base. CDR1 and CDR2 are drawn from the germline V gene: MNHNS, SASEGT. V and J are trimmed by 4 bases and 4 bases, and the gene matches miss 0 bases of the junction. The treatment or condition tag for this specimen amounts to: in vitro stimulation with specific CMV peptide epitopes to enrich CMV-specific T cells.

Sample: cultured CD8+ T cells from PBMCs, taken from culture after CMV antigen stimulation. This sequence originates from a human donor in good health (CMV status not recorded). Some clones in this sample may be carry-over from other donors' samples. The chain is encoded by TRBV6-1 joined to TRBJ2-7; the central 8 bases match TRBD1. The nucleotides read TGTGCCAGCAGTGGGACAGGGTACGAGCAGTACGTC. It is translated as CASSGTGYEQYV.